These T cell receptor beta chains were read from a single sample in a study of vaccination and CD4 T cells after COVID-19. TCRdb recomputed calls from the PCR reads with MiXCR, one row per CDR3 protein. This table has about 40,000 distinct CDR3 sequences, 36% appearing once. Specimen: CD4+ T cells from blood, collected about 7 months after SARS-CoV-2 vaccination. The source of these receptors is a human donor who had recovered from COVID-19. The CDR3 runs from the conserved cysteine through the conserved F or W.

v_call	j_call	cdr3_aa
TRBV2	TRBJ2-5	CASSDGNQGFETQYF
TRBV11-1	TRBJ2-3	CASSRPGQTQYF
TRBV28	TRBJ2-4	CVSSLFDKENIQYF
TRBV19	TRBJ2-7	CASSQTGSYEQYF
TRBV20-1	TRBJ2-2	CSATGLAGGTGELFF
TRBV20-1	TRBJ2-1	CSARDWGGASGHNEQFF
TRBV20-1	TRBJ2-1	CSAEGFLRDNEQFF
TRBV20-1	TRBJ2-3	CSARWGSDTQYF
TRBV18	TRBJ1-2	CASSPGVGAEGYTF
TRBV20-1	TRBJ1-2	CSARTDNYGYTF
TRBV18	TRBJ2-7	CASSPWPVQGAYF
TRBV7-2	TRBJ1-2	CASSLDGNYGYTF
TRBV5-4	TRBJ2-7	CASSHADAYEQYF
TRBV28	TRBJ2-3	CASSPSKRGASTDTQYF
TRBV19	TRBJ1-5	CASTNTRTGSIQPQHF
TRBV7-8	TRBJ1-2	CASSEGQGGYYGYTF
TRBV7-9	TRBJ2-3	CASSFSRDTDTQYF
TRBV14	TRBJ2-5	CASSQDPPGQAQETQYF
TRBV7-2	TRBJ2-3	CASSMGLAGPTDTQYF
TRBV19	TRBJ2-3	CASSRLAVYTDTQYF